This T cell receptor beta chain was sequenced for a study of cytomegalovirus exposure and HLA in healthy donors. Study at large: An early release of data contained about 85 million unique TCRs, which came from HLA-typed donors.

The V end was cut by 5 bases, the J end by 13 bases, with 18 bases between. Germline assignment: CDR1 LNHDA and CDR2 SQIVND (reference sequence). The CDR3 loop spans 13 amino acids. The primer mix had 60 Vbeta and 13 Jbeta primers. Produced via immunoSEQ multiplex PCR; TCRdb's table is partial and in-frame only. The profile shows fewer than 200,000 clones, 65% to 85% of them singletons. A few counts support this clone. The chain uses TRBV19 and TRBJ2-1, with D possibly matching TRBD2 (5 bases). The receptor was derived from a woman between 45 and 60 years old in good health and CMV-seropositive. Sequencing input: PBMCs. For the CDR3, the DNA is TGTGCCAGTAGTGAGGGCATCGTCACGTCACAGTTCTTC. Translated: CASSEGIVTSQFF.